This T cell receptor beta chain stems from a study of molecular identifiers for immune sequencing clone quantification. Turning to the study itself: Replicate RNA came from about 19,000 or 110,000 naive CD8 cells and was split five ways, and four parts were sequenced.

This CDR3 comprises 11 residues. Germline-derived CDR1 and CDR2 are MNHEY and SMNVEV (reference sequence). Bulk TCR library preparation followed previously described methods with listed TCR primers. MiXCR, run by TCRdb on the PCR reads, gives a single entry per CDR3 protein. The sample consists of 100,000 or so distinct CDR3 sequences, 36% of them appearing once. About this clonotype: The germline gene is not matched at one end of the junction; a read error may be the cause.

Based on a CD8+CD4-CCR7+CD45RA+ profile, naive CD8 T cells were sorted. Source material: naive CD8+ T cells from blood, with Jurkat cell RNA spiked in. Subset specified: FACS-sorted CD8+CD4-CCR7+CD45RA+ naive T cells. The chain employs TRBV27 and TRBJ1-5, with D unresolved. This clonotype was sampled from a human donor in good health. Some libraries in this study had Jurkat cell RNA spiked in. This CDR3 is CASGPNQPLHF. The DNA of the CDR3 is TGTGCCAGCGGCCCCAATCAGCCCCTGCATTTT.